These T cell receptor beta chains were read from a single sample in a study of vaccination effects on CD4 cells after COVID-19. Profiling relied on immunoSEQ multiplex PCR, and the TCRdb table lists in-frame clones only, not all of them. Among around 62,000 clones listed, 70% to 75% were seen once. For these receptors, no antigen is known. Here the sequenced sample was CD4+ T cells from PBMCs cultured without peptide, taken after COVID-19 vaccination. The source of these receptors is a human donor who received a COVID-19 vaccine. CDR3s include the opening cysteine and the closing phenylalanine or tryptophan. The D gene is left open where the match is weak. The size of a clone is reported for some rows only, either as once, few or many, or as a class for expanded clones.

D gene: TRBD1; J gene: TRBJ1-6; V gene: TRBV5-5; clone size: NA; CDR3 protein: CASSFYPLTGDNSPLHF; CDR3 DNA: TGTGCCAGCAGCTTTTACCCCCTGACAGGGGATAATTCACCCCTCCACTTT
D gene: NA; J gene: TRBJ2-1; V gene: TRBV5-1; clone size: NA; CDR3 protein: CASSTDPIRENNEQFF; CDR3 DNA: TGCGCCAGCAGCACCGACCCGATAAGAGAGAACAATGAGCAGTTCTTC
D gene: NA; J gene: TRBJ1-1; V gene: TRBV19; clone size: NA; CDR3 protein: CASRDSRLNTEAFF; CDR3 DNA: TGTGCCAGTAGAGACTCCCGCCTGAACACTGAAGCTTTCTTT
D gene: NA; J gene: TRBJ2-5; V gene: TRBV5-1; clone size: NA; CDR3 protein: CASRVLAIMEETQYF; CDR3 DNA: TGCGCCAGCAGGGTGCTAGCGATTATGGAAGAGACCCAGTACTTC
D gene: NA; J gene: TRBJ1-6; V gene: TRBV5-1; clone size: NA; CDR3 protein: CASSTDSTNSPLHF; CDR3 DNA: TGCGCCAGCAGCACCGACAGCACTAATTCACCCCTCCACTTT
D gene: TRBD1; J gene: TRBJ1-2; V gene: TRBV6-6; clone size: NA; CDR3 protein: CASKGQGARGYTF; CDR3 DNA: TGTGCCAGCAAGGGACAGGGGGCGCGTGGCTACACCTTC
D gene: NA; J gene: TRBJ2-3; V gene: TRBV7-2; clone size: few; CDR3 protein: CASSPKRLRPITDTQYF; CDR3 DNA: TGTGCCAGCAGCCCCAAAAGGTTACGACCCATTACAGATACGCAGTATTTT
D gene: NA; J gene: TRBJ1-1; V gene: TRBV19; clone size: NA; CDR3 protein: CASSIDPRPPRPLPEEAFF; CDR3 DNA: TGTGCCAGTAGTATAGATCCTCGGCCCCCAAGACCCCTCCCGGAGGAAGCTTTCTTT
D gene: TRBD2; J gene: TRBJ2-1; V gene: TRBV19; clone size: NA; CDR3 protein: CASSARGMAGVSNEQFF; CDR3 DNA: TGTGCCAGTAGTGCCCGTGGTATGGCGGGGGTGTCCAATGAGCAGTTCTTC
D gene: NA; J gene: TRBJ2-3; V gene: TRBV6-5; clone size: NA; CDR3 protein: CASTISGAFDTQYF; CDR3 DNA: TGTGCCAGCACCATATCGGGAGCCTTCGATACGCAGTATTTT
D gene: NA; J gene: TRBJ1-6; V gene: TRBV10-1; clone size: NA; CDR3 protein: CASSLSSGKNSPLHF; CDR3 DNA: TGCGCCAGCAGCCTGAGCTCAGGCAAGAATTCACCCCTCCACTTT
D gene: NA; J gene: TRBJ2-1; V gene: TRBV2; clone size: NA; CDR3 protein: CAGCNVGGTYNEQFF; CDR3 DNA: TGTGCCGGTTGTAACGTGGGAGGAACCTACAATGAGCAGTTCTTC
D gene: TRBD1; J gene: TRBJ1-5; V gene: TRBV3-1/TRBV3-2; clone size: few; CDR3 protein: CASSLRSGGHTLGVYSNQPQHF; CDR3 DNA: TGTGCCAGCAGCCTCAGATCAGGGGGCCACACCCTGGGCGTTTATAGCAATCAGCCCCAGCATTTT
D gene: NA; J gene: TRBJ1-3; V gene: TRBV4-3; clone size: NA; CDR3 protein: CASSANAAGNTIYF; CDR3 DNA: TGCGCCAGCAGCGCAAACGCAGCTGGAAACACCATATATTTT
D gene: TRBD1; J gene: TRBJ2-5; V gene: TRBV6-2/TRBV6-3; clone size: NA; CDR3 protein: CASSYGQGRETQYF; CDR3 DNA: TGTGCCAGCAGTTATGGACAGGGGAGAGAGACCCAGTACTTC
D gene: NA; J gene: TRBJ1-5; V gene: TRBV6-5; clone size: NA; CDR3 protein: CASSPNRVQPQHF; CDR3 DNA: TGTGCCAGCAGTCCTAACAGGGTACAGCCCCAGCATTTT
D gene: NA; J gene: TRBJ1-5; V gene: TRBV10-3; clone size: NA; CDR3 protein: CAISPGAPSNQPQHF; CDR3 DNA: TGTGCCATCTCTCCAGGGGCGCCCAGCAATCAGCCCCAGCATTTT
D gene: NA; J gene: TRBJ1-2; V gene: TRBV7-2; clone size: NA; CDR3 protein: CASSLVRILGTRAGYTF; CDR3 DNA: TGTGCCAGCAGCTTAGTAAGGATTTTGGGGACCCGGGCTGGCTACACCTTC
D gene: NA; J gene: TRBJ1-1; V gene: TRBV7-3; clone size: NA; CDR3 protein: CASSLRAVQNTEAFF; CDR3 DNA: TGTGCCAGCAGCCTCAGGGCAGTTCAGAACACTGAAGCTTTCTTT
D gene: NA; J gene: TRBJ1-5; V gene: TRBV6-5; clone size: NA; CDR3 protein: CASSYSNNQPQHF; CDR3 DNA: TGTGCCAGCAGTTACTCGAACAATCAGCCCCAGCATTTT
D gene: TRBD1; J gene: TRBJ2-1; V gene: TRBV30; clone size: NA; CDR3 protein: CAWETGTGGWNEQFF; CDR3 DNA: TGTGCCTGGGAAACCGGGACAGGGGGCTGGAATGAGCAGTTCTTC
D gene: TRBD2; J gene: TRBJ2-3; V gene: TRBV5-4; clone size: NA; CDR3 protein: CASSLEGTRAADTQYF; CDR3 DNA: TGTGCCAGCAGCTTGGAGGGGACTAGAGCCGCAGATACGCAGTATTTT
D gene: NA; J gene: TRBJ2-3; V gene: TRBV29-1; clone size: NA; CDR3 protein: CSLRADGTDTQYF; CDR3 DNA: TGCAGCCTGCGGGCGGATGGCACAGATACGCAGTATTTT
D gene: NA; J gene: TRBJ1-4; V gene: TRBV6-5; clone size: NA; CDR3 protein: CASSYARGDPNEKLFF; CDR3 DNA: TGTGCCAGCAGTTACGCCAGGGGAGACCCTAATGAAAAACTGTTTTTT
D gene: NA; J gene: TRBJ1-4; V gene: TRBV6-1; clone size: NA; CDR3 protein: CASSERLTGATNEKLFF; CDR3 DNA: TGTGCCAGCAGTGAAAGACTTACGGGGGCTACTAATGAAAAACTGTTTTTT
D gene: NA; J gene: TRBJ1-6; V gene: TRBV30; clone size: NA; CDR3 protein: CAWSATSGSPLHF; CDR3 DNA: TGTGCCTGGAGTGCTACAAGCGGATCACCCCTCCACTTT
D gene: NA; J gene: TRBJ1-2; V gene: TRBV5-1; clone size: NA; CDR3 protein: CASSWSDASGSGYTF; CDR3 DNA: TGCGCCAGCAGCTGGAGCGACGCATCAGGGTCTGGCTACACCTTC
D gene: TRBD1; J gene: TRBJ1-4; V gene: TRBV18; clone size: few; CDR3 protein: CASSPVTGGTEKLFF; CDR3 DNA: TGTGCCAGCTCACCAGTTACAGGGGGCACCGAAAAACTGTTTTTT
D gene: NA; J gene: TRBJ1-1; V gene: TRBV5-1; clone size: few; CDR3 protein: CASSATVQLAGTEAFF; CDR3 DNA: TGCGCCAGCAGCGCAACAGTGCAGTTGGCGGGCACTGAAGCTTTCTTT
D gene: TRBD2; J gene: TRBJ2-2; V gene: TRBV6-4; clone size: NA; CDR3 protein: CASSAIAGANTGELFF; CDR3 DNA: TGTGCCAGCAGTGCAATAGCGGGGGCGAACACCGGGGAGCTGTTTTTT
D gene: NA; J gene: TRBJ1-1; V gene: TRBV7-2; clone size: NA; CDR3 protein: CASSFDRALAFF; CDR3 DNA: TGTGCCAGCAGCTTCGATAGGGCTCTCGCTTTCTTT
D gene: NA; J gene: TRBJ2-3; V gene: TRBV7-3; clone size: NA; CDR3 protein: CASSAQGGTDTQYF; CDR3 DNA: TGTGCCAGCAGCGCCCAGGGGGGTACAGATACGCAGTATTTT